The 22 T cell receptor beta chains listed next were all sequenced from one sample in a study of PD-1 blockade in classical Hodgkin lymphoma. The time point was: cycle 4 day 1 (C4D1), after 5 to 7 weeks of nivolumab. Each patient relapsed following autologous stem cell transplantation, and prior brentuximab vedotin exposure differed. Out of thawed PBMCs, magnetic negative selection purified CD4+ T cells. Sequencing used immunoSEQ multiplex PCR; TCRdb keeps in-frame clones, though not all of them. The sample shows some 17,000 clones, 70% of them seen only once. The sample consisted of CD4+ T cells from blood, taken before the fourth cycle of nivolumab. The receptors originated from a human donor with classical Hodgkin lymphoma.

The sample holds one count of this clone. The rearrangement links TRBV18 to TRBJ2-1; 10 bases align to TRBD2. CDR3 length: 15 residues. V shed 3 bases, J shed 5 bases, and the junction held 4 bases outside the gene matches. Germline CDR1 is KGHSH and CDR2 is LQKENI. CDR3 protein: CASSPVTSGDNEQFF. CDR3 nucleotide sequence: TGTGCCAGCTCACCTGTAACTAGCGGGGACAATGAGCAGTTCTTC.

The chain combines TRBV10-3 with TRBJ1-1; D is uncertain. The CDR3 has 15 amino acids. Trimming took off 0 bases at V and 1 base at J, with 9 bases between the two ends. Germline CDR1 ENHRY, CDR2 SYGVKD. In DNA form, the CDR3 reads TGTGCCATCAGTGAGTCCTTAGACAAGAACACTGAAGCTTTCTTT. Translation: CAISESLDKNTEAFF.

The CDR3 reads CASPTHGGAGANVLTF. CDR3 coding DNA: TGTGCCAGCCCCACACACGGAGGTGCTGGGGCCAACGTCCTGACTTTC. V gene TRBV9 combines with J gene TRBJ2-6, with a tentative D call TRBD2 (5 bases). The V gene's germline CDR1 is SGDLS and CDR2 YYNGEE. With 7 bases removed from V and 2 bases from J, the gap between germline ends came to 16 bases. The CDR3 covers 16 residues. Using reference TRBV9 and TRBJ2-6 for the parts outside the CDR3, the full variable domain is DSGVTQTPKHLITATGQRVTLRCSPRSGDLSVYWYQQSLDQGLQFLIQYYNGEERAKGNILERFSAQQFPDLHSELNLSSLELGDSALYFCASPTHGGAGANVLTFGAGSRLTVL.

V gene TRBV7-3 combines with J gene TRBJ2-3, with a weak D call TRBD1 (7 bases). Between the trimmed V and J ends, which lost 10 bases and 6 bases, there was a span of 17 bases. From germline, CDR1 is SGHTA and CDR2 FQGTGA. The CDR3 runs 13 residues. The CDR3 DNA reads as TGTGCCACCCGAGGGGGCCGGGGGGATACGCAGTATTTT. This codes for CATRGGRGDTQYF.

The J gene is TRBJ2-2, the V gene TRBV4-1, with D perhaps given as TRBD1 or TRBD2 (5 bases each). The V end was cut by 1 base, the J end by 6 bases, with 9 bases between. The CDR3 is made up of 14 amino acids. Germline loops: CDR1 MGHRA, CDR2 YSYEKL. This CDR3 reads CASSQVGGSGELFF. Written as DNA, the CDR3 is TGCGCCAGCAGCCAAGTTGGGGGTTCCGGGGAGCTGTTTTTT.

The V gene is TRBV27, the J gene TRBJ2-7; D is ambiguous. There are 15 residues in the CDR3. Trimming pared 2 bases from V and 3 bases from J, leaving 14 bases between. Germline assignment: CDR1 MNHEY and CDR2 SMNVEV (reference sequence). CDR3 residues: CASSLQAASFYEQYF. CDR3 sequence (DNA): TGTGCCAGCAGTTTACAGGCAGCCTCCTTCTACGAGCAGTACTTC.

The CDR3, as DNA: TGTGCCAGCAGTTACGGTACAGGGTTGTTCGGAAACACCATATATTTT. Its protein product is CASSYGTGLFGNTIYF. This sequence joins TRBV6-5 and TRBJ1-3; a weak D match, TRBD1 (6 bases). The V end was cut by 2 bases, the J end by 4 bases, with 15 bases between. CDR1 is MNHEY, CDR2 SVGAGI, per germline. The CDR3 runs to 16 residues.

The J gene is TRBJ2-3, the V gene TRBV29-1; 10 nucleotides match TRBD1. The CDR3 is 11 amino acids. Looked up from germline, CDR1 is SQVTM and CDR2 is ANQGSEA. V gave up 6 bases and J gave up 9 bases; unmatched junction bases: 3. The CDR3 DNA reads TGCAGCGTGCGGACAGGGGGAACGCAGTATTTT. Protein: CSVRTGGTQYF.

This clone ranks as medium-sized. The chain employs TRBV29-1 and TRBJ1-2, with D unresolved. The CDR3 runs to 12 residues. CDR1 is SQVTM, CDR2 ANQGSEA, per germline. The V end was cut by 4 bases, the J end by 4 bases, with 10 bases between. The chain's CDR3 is CSVGRGFYGYTF. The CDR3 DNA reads TGCAGCGTTGGCAGAGGTTTCTATGGCTACACCTTC.

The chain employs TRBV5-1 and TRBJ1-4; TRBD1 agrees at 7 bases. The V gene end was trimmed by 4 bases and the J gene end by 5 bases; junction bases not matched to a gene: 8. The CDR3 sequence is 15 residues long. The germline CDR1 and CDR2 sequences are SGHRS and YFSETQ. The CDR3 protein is CASSKTGAGNEKLFF. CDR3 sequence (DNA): TGCGCCAGCAGCAAAACAGGGGCGGGAAATGAAAAACTGTTTTTT.

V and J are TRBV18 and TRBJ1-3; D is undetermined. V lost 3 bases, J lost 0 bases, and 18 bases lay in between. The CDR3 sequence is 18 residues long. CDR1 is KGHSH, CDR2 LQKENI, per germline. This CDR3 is CASSPINHGSSSGNTIYF. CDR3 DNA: TGTGCCAGCTCACCTATAAACCACGGCTCTAGCTCTGGAAACACCATATATTTT.

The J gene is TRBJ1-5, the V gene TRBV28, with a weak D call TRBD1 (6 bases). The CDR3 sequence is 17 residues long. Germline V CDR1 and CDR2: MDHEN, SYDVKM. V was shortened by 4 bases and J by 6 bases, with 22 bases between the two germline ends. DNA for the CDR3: TGTGCCAGCAGTTCGTCGGGGGGCTTAGGGGTAGGTCAGCCCCAGCATTTT. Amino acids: CASSSSGGLGVGQPQHF.

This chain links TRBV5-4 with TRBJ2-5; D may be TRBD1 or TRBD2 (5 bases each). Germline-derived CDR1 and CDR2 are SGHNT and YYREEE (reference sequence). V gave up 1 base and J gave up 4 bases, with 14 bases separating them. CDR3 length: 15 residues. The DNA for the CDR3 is TGTGCCAGCAGCTTGAGCCGGGACCCTCTAGAGACCCAGTACTTC. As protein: CASSLSRDPLETQYF.

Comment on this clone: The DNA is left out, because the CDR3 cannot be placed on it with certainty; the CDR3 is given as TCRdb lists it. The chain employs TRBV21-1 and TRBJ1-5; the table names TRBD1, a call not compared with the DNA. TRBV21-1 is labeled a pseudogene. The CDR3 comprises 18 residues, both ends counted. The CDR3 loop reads CASSGVRWGQGISEPQHF.

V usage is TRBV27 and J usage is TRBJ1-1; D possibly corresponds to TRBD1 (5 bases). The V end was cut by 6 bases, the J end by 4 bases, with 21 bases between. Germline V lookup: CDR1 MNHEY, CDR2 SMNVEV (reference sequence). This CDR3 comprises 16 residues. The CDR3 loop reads CASSRQGGGIFTEAFF. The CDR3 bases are TGTGCCAGCAGCCGCCAGGGCGGGGGTATTTTCACTGAAGCTTTCTTT.

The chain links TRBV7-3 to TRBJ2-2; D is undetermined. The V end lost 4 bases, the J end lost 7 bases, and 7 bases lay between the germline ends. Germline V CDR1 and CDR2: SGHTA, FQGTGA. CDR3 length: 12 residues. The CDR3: CASSSGFGELFF. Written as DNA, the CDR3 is TGTGCCAGCAGCTCCGGCTTCGGGGAGCTGTTTTTT.

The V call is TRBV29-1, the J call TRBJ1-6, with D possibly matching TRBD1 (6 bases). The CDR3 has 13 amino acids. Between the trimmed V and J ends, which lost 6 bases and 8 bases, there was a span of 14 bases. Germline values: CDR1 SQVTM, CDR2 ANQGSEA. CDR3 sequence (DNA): TGCAGCGTCCAACAGGGAATCGATTCACCCCTCCACTTT. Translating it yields CSVQQGIDSPLHF. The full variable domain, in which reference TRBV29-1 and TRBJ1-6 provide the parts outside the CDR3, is SAVISQKPSRDICQRGTSLTIQCQVDSQVTMMFWYRQQPGQSLTLIATANQGSEATYESGFVIDKFPISRPNLTFSTLTVSNMSPEDSSIYLCSVQQGIDSPLHFGNGTRLTVT.

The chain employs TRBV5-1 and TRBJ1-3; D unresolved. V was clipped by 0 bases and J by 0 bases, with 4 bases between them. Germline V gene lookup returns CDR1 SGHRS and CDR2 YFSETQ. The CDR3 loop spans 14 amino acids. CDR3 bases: TGCGCCAGCAGCTTGGGGGGCTCTGGAAACACCATATATTTT. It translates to CASSLGGSGNTIYF. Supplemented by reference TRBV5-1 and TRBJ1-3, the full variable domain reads KAGVTQTPRYLIKTRGQQVTLSCSPISGHRSVSWYQQTPGQGLQFLFEYFSETQRNKGNFPGRFSGRQFSNSRSEMNVSTLELGDSALYLCASSLGGSGNTIYFGEGSWLTVV.

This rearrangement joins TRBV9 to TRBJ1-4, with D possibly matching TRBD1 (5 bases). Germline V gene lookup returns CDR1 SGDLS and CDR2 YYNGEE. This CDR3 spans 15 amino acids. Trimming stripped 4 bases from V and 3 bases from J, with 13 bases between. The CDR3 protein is CASSTRGVSNEKLFF. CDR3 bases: TGTGCCAGCAGCACCCGAGGGGTGTCTAATGAAAAACTGTTTTTT.

The CDR3 DNA reads TGTGCCAGCAGCTTAGACAGCACAGATACGCAGTATTTT. The encoded protein is CASSLDSTDTQYF. This chain links TRBV7-7 with TRBJ2-3; D remains ambiguous. This CDR3 contains 13 residues. Germline V CDR1 and CDR2: SSHAT, FNYEAQ (reference sequence). V lost 1 base, J lost 0 bases, and 2 bases lay in between.

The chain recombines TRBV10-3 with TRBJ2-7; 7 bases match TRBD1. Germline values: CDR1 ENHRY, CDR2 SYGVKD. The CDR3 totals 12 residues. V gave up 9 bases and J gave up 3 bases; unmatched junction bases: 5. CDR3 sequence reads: CAIGGVSYEQYF. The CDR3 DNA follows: TGTGCCATAGGGGGCGTCAGCTACGAGCAGTACTTC.

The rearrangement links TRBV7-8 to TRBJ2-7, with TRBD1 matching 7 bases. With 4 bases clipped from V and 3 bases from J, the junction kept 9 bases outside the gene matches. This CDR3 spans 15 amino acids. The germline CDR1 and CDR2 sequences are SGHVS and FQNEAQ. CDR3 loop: CASSSGQVRFYEQYF. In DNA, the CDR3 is TGTGCCAGCAGCTCAGGACAGGTTCGCTTCTACGAGCAGTACTTC.